Listed below are T cell receptor beta chains from one sample, sequenced in a study of cytomegalovirus exposure and HLA in healthy donors. Libraries were prepared by immunoSEQ multiplex PCR; TCRdb keeps only in-frame clonotypes and omits some of them. The sample holds around 250,000 clones, about 93% seen once. Source material: PBMCs. These receptors all come from a girl aged 2 to 9 in good health and CMV-seronegative. The CDR3 runs from the conserved cysteine through the conserved F or W. The order of the fields is D gene, V gene, clone size, J gene, CDR3 protein. A D gene is named only where the DNA matches it firmly. The size of a clone is reported for some rows only, either as once, few or many, or as a class for expanded clones.

d_call: TRBD1
v_call: TRBV5-1
clone_size: NA
j_call: TRBJ1-2
cdr3_aa: CASSPGQGGYGYTF

d_call: NA
v_call: TRBV20-1
clone_size: few
j_call: TRBJ1-1
cdr3_aa: CSAGQWEAFF

d_call: TRBD2
v_call: TRBV10-3
clone_size: NA
j_call: TRBJ2-7
cdr3_aa: CATGGTGIYEQYF

d_call: NA
v_call: TRBV10-3
clone_size: NA
j_call: TRBJ1-1
cdr3_aa: CAISVGGTEAFF

d_call: NA
v_call: TRBV30
clone_size: NA
j_call: TRBJ1-1
cdr3_aa: CAYIREGNTEAFF

d_call: NA
v_call: TRBV28
clone_size: NA
j_call: TRBJ1-3
cdr3_aa: CASSFPNAAVLSGNTIYF

d_call: NA
v_call: TRBV19
clone_size: NA
j_call: TRBJ1-2
cdr3_aa: CASSIDRGTNYGYTF

d_call: NA
v_call: TRBV6-1
clone_size: NA
j_call: TRBJ2-7
cdr3_aa: CASSLDRSSYEQYF

d_call: TRBD1
v_call: TRBV19
clone_size: NA
j_call: TRBJ1-1
cdr3_aa: CASSDRGGTEAFF

d_call: NA
v_call: TRBV7-9
clone_size: NA
j_call: TRBJ1-2
cdr3_aa: CASSFTREGYTF

d_call: TRBD1
v_call: TRBV5-6
clone_size: NA
j_call: TRBJ2-7
cdr3_aa: CASSWPSGQGAGYEQYF

d_call: TRBD1
v_call: TRBV11-3
clone_size: NA
j_call: TRBJ1-5
cdr3_aa: CASSLEWVEQGMGNQPQHF

d_call: TRBD1
v_call: TRBV7-9
clone_size: NA
j_call: TRBJ1-1
cdr3_aa: CASSPRDRPEAFF

d_call: TRBD2
v_call: TRBV5-1
clone_size: NA
j_call: TRBJ2-7
cdr3_aa: CASSLVSQVALAGEQSEQYF

d_call: NA
v_call: TRBV9
clone_size: NA
j_call: TRBJ1-1
cdr3_aa: CASSVGGGRTEAFF

d_call: NA
v_call: TRBV21-1
clone_size: NA
j_call: TRBJ2-5
cdr3_aa: CASSNPRGGGPQETQYF

d_call: NA
v_call: TRBV30
clone_size: NA
j_call: TRBJ2-5
cdr3_aa: CAWSVAGIETQYF

d_call: TRBD1
v_call: TRBV6-6
clone_size: NA
j_call: TRBJ2-7
cdr3_aa: CASSYPDRERYF

d_call: TRBD1
v_call: TRBV4-1
clone_size: NA
j_call: TRBJ1-3
cdr3_aa: CASSQDNRGPGNTIYF

d_call: NA
v_call: TRBV6-5
clone_size: once
j_call: TRBJ1-2
cdr3_aa: CASSSQTAHGYTF

d_call: TRBD1
v_call: TRBV6-6
clone_size: NA
j_call: TRBJ1-2
cdr3_aa: CASSSGGGYTF

d_call: NA
v_call: TRBV11-2
clone_size: NA
j_call: TRBJ2-7
cdr3_aa: CASSSEQGSKQYF

d_call: TRBD1
v_call: TRBV27
clone_size: NA
j_call: TRBJ1-1
cdr3_aa: CASSSGTGSGTEAFF

d_call: TRBD1
v_call: TRBV28
clone_size: NA
j_call: TRBJ2-1
cdr3_aa: CASSPDRGPDNEQFF

d_call: NA
v_call: TRBV6-5
clone_size: few
j_call: TRBJ1-5
cdr3_aa: CASSYSGGRNQPQHF

d_call: TRBD1
v_call: TRBV30
clone_size: NA
j_call: TRBJ1-2
cdr3_aa: CAWSNRGYGYTF

d_call: NA
v_call: TRBV29-1
clone_size: NA
j_call: TRBJ1-3
cdr3_aa: CSVGSGNTIYF

d_call: NA
v_call: TRBV19
clone_size: NA
j_call: TRBJ2-7
cdr3_aa: CASSIGTDYEQYF

d_call: NA
v_call: TRBV4-2
clone_size: NA
j_call: TRBJ2-1
cdr3_aa: CASSQGLVEGEQFF

d_call: NA
v_call: TRBV30
clone_size: once
j_call: TRBJ1-3
cdr3_aa: CAWSVRSRSGNTIYF

d_call: NA
v_call: TRBV28
clone_size: NA
j_call: TRBJ2-7
cdr3_aa: CASSPSLTSYHYEQYF

d_call: NA
v_call: TRBV5-1
clone_size: NA
j_call: TRBJ1-4
cdr3_aa: CASSLAGSATNEKLFF

d_call: TRBD1
v_call: TRBV13
clone_size: NA
j_call: TRBJ2-3
cdr3_aa: CASSLRTGGRNTQYF

d_call: NA
v_call: TRBV5-1
clone_size: NA
j_call: TRBJ1-5
cdr3_aa: CASSIDSNQPQHF

d_call: TRBD2
v_call: TRBV30
clone_size: NA
j_call: TRBJ2-5
cdr3_aa: CAWSGTGGRGETQYF

d_call: TRBD2
v_call: TRBV6-1
clone_size: NA
j_call: TRBJ2-7
cdr3_aa: CASSGLAGGFSYEQYF

d_call: TRBD2
v_call: TRBV5-1
clone_size: NA
j_call: TRBJ2-7
cdr3_aa: CASSITGTSVYEQYF

d_call: TRBD1
v_call: TRBV29-1
clone_size: NA
j_call: TRBJ1-1
cdr3_aa: CSVEDHRGRLTEAFF

d_call: NA
v_call: TRBV5-4
clone_size: once
j_call: TRBJ1-1
cdr3_aa: CASNVDPGQPMNTEAFF